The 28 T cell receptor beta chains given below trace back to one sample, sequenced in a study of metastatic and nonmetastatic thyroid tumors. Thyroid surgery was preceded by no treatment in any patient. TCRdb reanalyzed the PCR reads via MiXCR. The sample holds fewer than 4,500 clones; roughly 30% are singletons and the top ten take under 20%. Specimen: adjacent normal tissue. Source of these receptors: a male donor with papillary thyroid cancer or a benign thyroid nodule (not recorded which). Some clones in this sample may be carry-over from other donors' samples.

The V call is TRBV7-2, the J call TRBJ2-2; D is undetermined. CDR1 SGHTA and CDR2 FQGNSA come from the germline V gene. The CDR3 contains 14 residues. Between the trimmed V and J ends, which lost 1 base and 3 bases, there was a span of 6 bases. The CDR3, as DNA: TGTGCCAGCAGCTTAGATGCCTACACCGGGGAGCTGTTTTTT. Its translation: CASSLDAYTGELFF.

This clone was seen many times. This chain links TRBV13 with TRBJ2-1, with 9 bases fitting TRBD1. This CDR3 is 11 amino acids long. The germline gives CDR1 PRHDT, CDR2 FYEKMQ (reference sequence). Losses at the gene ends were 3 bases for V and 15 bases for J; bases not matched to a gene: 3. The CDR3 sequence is CASSLGQGPFF. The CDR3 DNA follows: TGTGCCAGCAGCTTGGGACAGGGTCCGTTCTTC.

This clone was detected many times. Here the CDR3 reads CASSYSPSTGTDTQYF. CDR3 in DNA: TGTGCCAGCAGTTACTCACCATCGACAGGCACAGATACGCAGTATTTT. The rearrangement joins TRBV6-6 to TRBJ2-3; perhaps TRBD1 as D (5 bases). Germline CDR1 is MNHNY and CDR2 is SVGAGI (reference sequence). V lost 0 bases to trimming and J lost 1 base, with 11 bases between them. The CDR3 runs to 16 residues.

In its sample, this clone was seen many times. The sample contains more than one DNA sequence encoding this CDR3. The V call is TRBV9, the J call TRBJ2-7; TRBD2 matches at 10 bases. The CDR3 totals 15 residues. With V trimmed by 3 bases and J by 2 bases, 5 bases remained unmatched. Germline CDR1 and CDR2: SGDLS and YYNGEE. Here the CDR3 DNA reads TGTGCCAGCAGCGAAACTAGCGGGGCGGCCTACGAGCAGTACTTC. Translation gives CASSETSGAAYEQYF.

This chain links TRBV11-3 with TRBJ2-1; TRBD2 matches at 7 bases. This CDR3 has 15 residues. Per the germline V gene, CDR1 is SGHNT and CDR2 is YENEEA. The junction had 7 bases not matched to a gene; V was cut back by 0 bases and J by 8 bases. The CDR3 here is CASSLEDSGWDEQFF. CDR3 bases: TGTGCCAGCAGCTTAGAGGATAGCGGGTGGGATGAGCAGTTCTTC.

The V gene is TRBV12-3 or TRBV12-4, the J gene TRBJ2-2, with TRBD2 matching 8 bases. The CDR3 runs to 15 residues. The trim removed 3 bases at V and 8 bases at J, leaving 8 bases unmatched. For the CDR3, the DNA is TGTGCCAGCAGTTTTGGAGAGGTAGCGGGAGGGGAGCTGTTTTTT. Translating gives CASSFGEVAGGELFF.

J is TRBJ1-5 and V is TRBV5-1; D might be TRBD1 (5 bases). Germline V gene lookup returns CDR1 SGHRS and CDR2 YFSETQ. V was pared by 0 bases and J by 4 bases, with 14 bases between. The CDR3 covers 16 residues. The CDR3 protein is CASSLGTGLGNQPQHF. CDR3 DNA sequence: TGCGCCAGCAGCTTGGGCACGGGACTTGGGAATCAGCCCCAGCATTTT.

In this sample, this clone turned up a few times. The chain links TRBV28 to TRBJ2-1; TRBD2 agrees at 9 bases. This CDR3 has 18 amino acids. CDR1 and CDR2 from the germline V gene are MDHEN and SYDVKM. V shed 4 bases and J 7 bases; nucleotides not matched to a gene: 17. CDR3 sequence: CASSSYFVEREEFNEQFF. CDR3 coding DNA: TGTGCCAGCAGTTCCTATTTCGTCGAGCGGGAGGAGTTTAATGAGCAGTTCTTC.

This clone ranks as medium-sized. The CDR3 reads CASSLEAGQGPPGGYTF. The DNA of the CDR3 is TGTGCCAGCAGCCTGGAGGCAGGACAGGGCCCACCAGGAGGCTACACCTTC. The chain is built from TRBV5-5 and TRBJ1-2, with TRBD1 matching 8 bases. The CDR3 contains 17 residues. CDR1 is SGHKS, CDR2 YYEKEE, per germline (reference sequence). Losses at the gene ends were 4 bases for V and 8 bases for J; bases not matched to a gene: 19. The entire variable domain, with the rest obtained from reference TRBV5-5 and TRBJ1-2, is as follows: DAGVTQSPTHLIKTRGQQVTLRCSPISGHKSVSWYQQVLGQGPQFIFQYYEKEERGRGNFPDRFSARQFPNYSSELNVNALLLGDSALYLCASSLEAGQGPPGGYTFGSGTRLTVV.

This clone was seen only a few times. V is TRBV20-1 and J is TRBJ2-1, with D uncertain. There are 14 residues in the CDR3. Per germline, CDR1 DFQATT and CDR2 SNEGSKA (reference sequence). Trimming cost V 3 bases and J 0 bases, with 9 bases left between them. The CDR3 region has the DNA TGCAGTGCTAGGGACCACTCCTCCTACAATGAGCAGTTCTTC. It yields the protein CSARDHSSYNEQFF.

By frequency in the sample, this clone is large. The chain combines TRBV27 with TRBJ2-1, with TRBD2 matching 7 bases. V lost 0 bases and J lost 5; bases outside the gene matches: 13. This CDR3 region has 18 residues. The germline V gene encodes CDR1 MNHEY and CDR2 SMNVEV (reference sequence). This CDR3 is CASSLSGSWLAADNEQFF. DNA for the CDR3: TGTGCCAGCAGTTTATCGGGGAGTTGGCTAGCGGCCGACAATGAGCAGTTCTTC.

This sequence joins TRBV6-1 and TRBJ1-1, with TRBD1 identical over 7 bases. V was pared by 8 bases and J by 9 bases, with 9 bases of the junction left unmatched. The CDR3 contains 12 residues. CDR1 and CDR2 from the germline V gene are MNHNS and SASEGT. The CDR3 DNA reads TGTGCCAGCCGAGAGACAGGGACCCAAGCTTTCTTT. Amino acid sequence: CASRETGTQAFF.

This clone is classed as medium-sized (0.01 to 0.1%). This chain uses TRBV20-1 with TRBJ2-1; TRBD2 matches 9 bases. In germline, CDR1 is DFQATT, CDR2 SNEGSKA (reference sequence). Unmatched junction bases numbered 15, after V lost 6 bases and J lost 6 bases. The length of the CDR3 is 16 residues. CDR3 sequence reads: CSAQDRGAGGPNEQFF. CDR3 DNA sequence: TGCAGTGCCCAGGATCGAGGAGCGGGAGGTCCCAATGAGCAGTTCTTC.

The CDR3 protein is CASRQGFNYGYTF. CDR3 bases: TGTGCCAGCAGGCAGGGCTTTAACTATGGCTACACCTTC. The chain employs TRBV6-1 and TRBJ1-2; maybe TRBD1 (5 bases). Trimming cost V 6 bases and J 1 base, with 9 bases left between them. This CDR3 has 13 residues. The germline V gene encodes CDR1 MNHNS and CDR2 SASEGT.

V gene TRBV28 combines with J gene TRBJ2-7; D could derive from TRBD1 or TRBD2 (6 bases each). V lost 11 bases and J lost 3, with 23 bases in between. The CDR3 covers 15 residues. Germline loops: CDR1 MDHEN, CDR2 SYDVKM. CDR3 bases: TGTGCCGGCACCGCGGGGTCAGGGGTGAACTACGAGCAGTACTTC. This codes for CAGTAGSGVNYEQYF.

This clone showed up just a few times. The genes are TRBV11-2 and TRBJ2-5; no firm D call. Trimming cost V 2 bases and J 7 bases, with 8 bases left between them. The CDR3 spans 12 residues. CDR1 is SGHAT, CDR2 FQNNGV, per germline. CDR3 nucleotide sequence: TGTGCCAGCAGCTTAAGGGTAGGGACCCAGTACTTC. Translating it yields CASSLRVGTQYF.

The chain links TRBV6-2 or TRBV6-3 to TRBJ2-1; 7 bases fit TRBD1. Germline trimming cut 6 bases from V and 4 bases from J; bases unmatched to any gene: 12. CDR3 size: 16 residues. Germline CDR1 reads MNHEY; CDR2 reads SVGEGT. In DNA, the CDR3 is TGTGCCAGCAGAATTCCAACCGGGACAGTATACAATGAGCAGTTCTTC. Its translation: CASRIPTGTVYNEQFF.

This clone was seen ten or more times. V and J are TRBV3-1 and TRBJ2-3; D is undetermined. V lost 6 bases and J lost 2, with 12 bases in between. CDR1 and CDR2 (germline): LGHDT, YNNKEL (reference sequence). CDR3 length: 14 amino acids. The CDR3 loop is CASSLTRLTDTQYF. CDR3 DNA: TGTGCCAGCAGTCTGACCCGCCTCACAGATACGCAGTATTTT.

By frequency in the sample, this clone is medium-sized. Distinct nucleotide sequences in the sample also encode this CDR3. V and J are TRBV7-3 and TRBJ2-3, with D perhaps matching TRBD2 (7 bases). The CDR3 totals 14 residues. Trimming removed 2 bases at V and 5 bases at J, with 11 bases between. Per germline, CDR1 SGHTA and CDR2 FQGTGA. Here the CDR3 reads CASSLWGGRDTQYF. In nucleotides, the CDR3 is TGTGCCAGCAGCTTATGGGGGGGCCGAGATACGCAGTATTTT.

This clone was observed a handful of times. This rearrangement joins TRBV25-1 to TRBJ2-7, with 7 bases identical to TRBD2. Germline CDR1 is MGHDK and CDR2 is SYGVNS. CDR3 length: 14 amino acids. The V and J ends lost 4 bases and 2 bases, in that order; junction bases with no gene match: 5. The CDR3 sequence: CASSALLAAYEQYV. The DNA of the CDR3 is TGTGCCAGCAGTGCCCTGCTAGCGGCCTACGAGCAGTACGTC.

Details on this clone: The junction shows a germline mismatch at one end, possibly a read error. The CDR3 DNA is TGTGCCAGCAGAACTAGGGGGAGAGCCTATGAGCAGTCCTTC. Protein sequence: CASRTRGRAYEQSF. The chain carries TRBV6-1 and TRBJ2-1, with TRBD1 as a possible D gene (6 bases). Germline V gives CDR1 MNHNS, CDR2 SASEGT. This CDR3 is built from 14 residues.

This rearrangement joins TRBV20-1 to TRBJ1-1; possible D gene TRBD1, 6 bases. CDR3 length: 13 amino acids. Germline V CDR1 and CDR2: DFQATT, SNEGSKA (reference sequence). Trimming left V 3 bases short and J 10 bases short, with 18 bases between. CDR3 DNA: TGCAGTGCTAGGTCGGGGGCGCGAACTCTAGCTTTCTTT. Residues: CSARSGARTLAFF.

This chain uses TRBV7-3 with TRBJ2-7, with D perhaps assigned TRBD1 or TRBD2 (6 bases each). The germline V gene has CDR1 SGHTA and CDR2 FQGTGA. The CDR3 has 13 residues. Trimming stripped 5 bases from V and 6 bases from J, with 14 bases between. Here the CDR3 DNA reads TGTGCCAGCAGCCCCAACGGAGGGGGCGAGCAGTACTTC. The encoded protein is CASSPNGGGEQYF.

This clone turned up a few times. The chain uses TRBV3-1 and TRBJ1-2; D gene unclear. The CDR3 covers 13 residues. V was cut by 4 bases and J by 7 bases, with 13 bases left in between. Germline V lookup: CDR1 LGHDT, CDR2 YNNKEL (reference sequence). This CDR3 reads CASSPGEEAGYTF. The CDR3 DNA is TGTGCCAGCAGCCCCGGGGAAGAGGCTGGCTACACCTTC.

CDR3 in DNA: TGTGCCAGCAGCTTATTCGGGACAGACACAGATACGCAGTATTTT. This gives the protein CASSLFGTDTDTQYF. The chain couples TRBV11-2 to TRBJ2-3; 7 bases match TRBD1. With V trimmed by 2 bases and J by 2 bases, 4 bases remained unmatched. CDR3 length: 15 amino acids. Germline V lookup: CDR1 SGHAT, CDR2 FQNNGV.

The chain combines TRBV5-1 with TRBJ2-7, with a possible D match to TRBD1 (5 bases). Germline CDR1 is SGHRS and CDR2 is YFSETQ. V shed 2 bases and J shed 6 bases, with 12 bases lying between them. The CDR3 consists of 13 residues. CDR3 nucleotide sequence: TGCGCCAGCAGCTTAGAAGTAAGGGGCGAGCAGTACTTC. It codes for CASSLEVRGEQYF.

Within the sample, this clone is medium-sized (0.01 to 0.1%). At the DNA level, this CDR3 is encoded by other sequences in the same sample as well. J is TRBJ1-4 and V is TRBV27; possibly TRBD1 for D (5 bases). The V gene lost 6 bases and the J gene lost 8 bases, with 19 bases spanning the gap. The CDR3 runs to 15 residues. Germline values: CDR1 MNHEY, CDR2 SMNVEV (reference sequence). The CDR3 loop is CASRRQRGEGEKLFF. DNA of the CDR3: TGTGCCAGCAGACGCCAACGGGGGGAGGGGGAAAAACTGTTTTTT.

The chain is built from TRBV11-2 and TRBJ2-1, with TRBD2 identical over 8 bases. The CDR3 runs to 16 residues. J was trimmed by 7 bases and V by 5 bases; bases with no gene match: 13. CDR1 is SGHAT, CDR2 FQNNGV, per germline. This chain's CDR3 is CASSLGSVAGINEQFF. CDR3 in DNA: TGTGCCAGCAGCCTCGGTTCCGTAGCGGGGATTAATGAGCAGTTCTTC.